The present TCR beta chain was sequenced within a study of blood T cell repertoires in COVID-19. In the study overall: The United States, Italy and Spain supplied acute and convalescent COVID-19 samples. From T cells, B-cell-depleted T cells, or PBMCs came the material, which was cDNA or gDNA.

Assay used: immunoSEQ multiplex PCR; TCRdb lists only in-frame clones, some missing. The sample carries fewer than 350,000 clones, approximately 91% recorded once. The CDR3 is made up of 16 amino acids. The germline V gene encodes CDR1 MNHEY and CDR2 SVGAGI. After removal of 2 bases from V and 3 bases from J, the junction contained 6 bases not matched to a gene. Which cohort a participant joined came from the clinical history participants gave. Input material: PBMCs or T cells enriched from blood (not recorded which). The source is a man in his sixties who had recovered from COVID-19. The V call is TRBV6-5, the J call TRBJ2-7, with 11 nucleotides matching TRBD2. The CDR3 reads CASSYTLAGVGYEQYF. In DNA, the CDR3 is TGTGCCAGCAGTTACACACTAGCGGGAGTCGGCTACGAGCAGTACTTC.